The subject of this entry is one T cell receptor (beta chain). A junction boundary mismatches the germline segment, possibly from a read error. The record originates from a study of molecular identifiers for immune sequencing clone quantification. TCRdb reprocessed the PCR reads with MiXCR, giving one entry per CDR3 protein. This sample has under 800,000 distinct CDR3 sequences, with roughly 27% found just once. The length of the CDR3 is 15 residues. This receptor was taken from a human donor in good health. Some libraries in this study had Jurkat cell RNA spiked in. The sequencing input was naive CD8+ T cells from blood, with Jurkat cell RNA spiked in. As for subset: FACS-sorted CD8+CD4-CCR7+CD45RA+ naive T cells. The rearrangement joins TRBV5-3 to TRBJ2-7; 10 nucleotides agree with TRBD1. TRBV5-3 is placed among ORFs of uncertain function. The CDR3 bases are TGTGCCAGCAGCTTGGGACAGGGGTCCTCCTGCGAGCAGTACTTC. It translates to CASSLGQGSSCEQYF.